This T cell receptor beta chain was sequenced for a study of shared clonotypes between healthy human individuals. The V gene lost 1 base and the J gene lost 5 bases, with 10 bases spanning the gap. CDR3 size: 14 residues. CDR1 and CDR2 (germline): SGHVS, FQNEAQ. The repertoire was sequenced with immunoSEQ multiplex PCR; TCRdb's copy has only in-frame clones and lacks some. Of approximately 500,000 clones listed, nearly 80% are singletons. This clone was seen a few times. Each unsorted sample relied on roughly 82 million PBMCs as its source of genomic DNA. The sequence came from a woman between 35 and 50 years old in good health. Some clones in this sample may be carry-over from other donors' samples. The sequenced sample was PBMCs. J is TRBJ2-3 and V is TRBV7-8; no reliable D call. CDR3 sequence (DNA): TGTGCCAGCAGCTTAGGTTCGCAATTAGATACGCAGTATTTT. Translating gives CASSLGSQLDTQYF.